Each of the 9 T cell receptor beta chains below was sequenced from the same sample in a study of OX40 agonist ivuxolimab in advanced cancers. The protocol was immunoSEQ multiplex PCR, while the TCRdb copy is restricted to in-frame clones and leaves out a portion. Found here are 45,000 to 60,000 clones, over 85% of them singletons; the top ten hold 5% to 6.5%. This specimen was CD4+ or CD8+ T cells sorted from blood, taken in a trial of the OX40 agonist ivuxolimab. These receptors came from an adult with an advanced solid tumor such as melanoma, head and neck, liver or kidney cancer.

The V gene is TRBV27, the J gene TRBJ2-2; 9 nucleotides align to TRBD2. The CDR3 extends over 13 amino acids. V shed 3 bases, J shed 8 bases, and the junction held 1 base outside the gene matches. CDR1 is MNHEY and CDR2 is SMNVEV in the germline V gene (reference sequence). The DNA of the CDR3 is TGTGCCAGCAGTTTCCTAGCGGGAGGGGAGCTGTTTTTT. It is translated as CASSFLAGGELFF.

This clone turned up a few times. The chain is built from TRBV5-6 and TRBJ2-5; D is perhaps TRBD2 (6 bases). The V and J ends lost 0 bases and 3 bases respectively, with 12 bases between them. This CDR3 is built from 15 residues. Germline lookup yields CDR1 SGHDT and CDR2 YYEEEE. This chain's CDR3 is CASSLVQRTKETQYF. CDR3 nucleotides: TGTGCCAGCAGCTTGGTCCAGCGGACTAAAGAGACCCAGTACTTC.

V is TRBV7-2 and J is TRBJ2-6, with 12 bases that match TRBD2. The CDR3 extends over 18 amino acids. Germline CDR1 is SGHTA and CDR2 is FQGNSA. Losses at the gene ends were 5 bases for V and 0 bases for J; bases not matched to a gene: 5. DNA of the CDR3: TGTGCCAGCAGCCCGGGACTAGCGGGTTACTCTGGGGCCAACGTCCTGACTTTC. This encodes CASSPGLAGYSGANVLTF.

This chain uses TRBV10-2 with TRBJ2-3; no clear D. The CDR3 runs to 16 residues. Germline CDR1 WSHSY, CDR2 SAAADI. Trimming cost V 1 base and J 4 bases, with 15 bases left between them. CDR3 loop: CASSELSLLVADTQYF. CDR3 bases: TGCGCCAGCAGTGAGTTGTCCCTGTTGGTGGCAGATACGCAGTATTTT.

The V gene is TRBV5-1, the J gene TRBJ2-1; perhaps TRBD1 as D (6 bases). The CDR3 consists of 14 residues. Per germline, CDR1 SGHRS and CDR2 YFSETQ. V lost 4 bases and J 2 bases, leaving 10 bases between the germline ends. CDR3: CASSQDSTYNEQFF. The CDR3 nucleotides are TGCGCCAGCAGCCAGGACAGTACCTACAATGAGCAGTTCTTC.

The chain joins TRBV9 to TRBJ1-2; weak D call: TRBD1 (5 bases). Germline lookup yields CDR1 SGDLS and CDR2 YYNGEE. This CDR3 spans 14 amino acids. V lost 0 bases and J lost 3, with 9 bases in between. CDR3 sequence reads: CASSVGAGDYGYTF. The DNA for the CDR3 is TGTGCCAGCAGCGTAGGTGCGGGGGACTATGGCTACACCTTC.

The chain is built from TRBV5-1 and TRBJ1-1; D is unclear. The V and J ends lost 4 bases and 7 bases respectively, with 11 bases between them. Per the germline V gene, CDR1 is SGHRS and CDR2 is YFSETQ. The CDR3 is made up of 12 amino acids. The CDR3 coding sequence is TGCGCCAGCAGCACCGGATGGAGTGAAGCTTTCTTT. Translation gives CASSTGWSEAFF.

This chain connects TRBV10-1 to TRBJ2-2, with D perhaps matching TRBD2 (5 bases). Trimming stripped 0 bases from V and 3 bases from J, with 5 bases between. Germline V gene sequence: CDR1 WNHNN, CDR2 SYGVQD (reference sequence). The CDR3 sequence is 14 residues long. CDR3 bases: TGCGCCAGCAGTGAGTCCGGGGACACCGGGGAGCTGTTTTTT. It specifies CASSESGDTGELFF.

The J gene is TRBJ2-7, the V gene TRBV10-1; D remains unclear. Germline-derived CDR1 and CDR2 are WNHNN and SYGVQD (reference sequence). The CDR3 totals 17 residues. Trimming took off 0 bases at V and 2 bases at J, with 17 bases between the two ends. The CDR3 here is CASSESLTMAGTYEQYF. CDR3 sequence (DNA): TGCGCCAGCAGTGAGTCTTTAACGATGGCCGGAACCTACGAGCAGTACTTC.